These T cell receptor beta chains were read from a single sample in a study of T cell responses to AZD1222 COVID-19 vaccine. The method was immunoSEQ multiplex PCR; TCRdb's version includes in-frame clones alone and lacks a portion of them. Of roughly 120,000 clones in the sample, roughly four fifths were seen once. Sequencing used peripheral blood, obtained on day 0 of AZD1222 vaccination. These receptors originate from an adult in good health. The CDR3 runs from the conserved cysteine through the conserved F or W. Each record gives: J gene, V gene, CDR3 protein.

TRBJ1-1,TRBV2,CASTPERVQATEAFF
TRBJ1-5,TRBV28,CASSSPQQINQPQHF
TRBJ2-7,TRBV6-5,CASSPRTSSYEQYF
TRBJ2-1,TRBV7-3,CASSSGLLSFSEQFF
TRBJ2-5,TRBV2,CASRRHTTPAETQYF
TRBJ1-2,TRBV23-1,CASSQTPGHRGGYGYTF
TRBJ1-5,TRBV5-6,CASSSRWNQPQHF
TRBJ1-4,TRBV4-2,CASSQQRRGRTNEKLFF
TRBJ2-2,TRBV5-1,CASTTSGQRNTGELFF
TRBJ1-5,TRBV1,CTSSQESEVGQPQHF
TRBJ2-3,TRBV3-1/TRBV3-2,CASGMGADTQYF
TRBJ2-5,TRBV20-1,CSARQGETQYF
TRBJ2-3,TRBV10-1,CASPDYRTDTQYF
TRBJ1-3,TRBV7-8,CASSPPGSGNTIYF
TRBJ1-5,TRBV30,CAWSPRTGGISNQPQHF
TRBJ2-7,TRBV28,CASSLRKGQGASYEQYF
TRBJ1-1,TRBV28,CASSSAGTVNTEAFF
TRBJ1-5,TRBV2,CASSPGRNQPQHF
TRBJ1-2,TRBV5-1,CASSLGTGGQDGYTF
TRBJ2-3,TRBV7-2,CASSHQAQVTRADTQYF